Below, 10 T cell receptor beta chains from the same sample are listed, as sequenced in a study of blood T cell repertoires in COVID-19 (dated by TCRdb to the early 2020s). The library was generated by the immunoSEQ multiplex PCR assay. TCRdb holds this immuneACCESS table with in-frame rearrangements only. Some clones are missing; in checked studies, unresolved V genes explain under half, and the rest has no known cause. Present in this sample are about 94,000 clones, roughly 80% of which were seen just once. The ten largest clonotypes hold around 20% of the sample. Material for sequencing was peripheral blood. The receptor set was obtained from a human donor in a cohort sampled during active COVID-19.

V gene TRBV4-1 combines with J gene TRBJ1-2; TRBD1 matches 7 bases. CDR3 length equals 16 residues. The V segment lost 2 bases and the J segment 3 bases; nucleotides outside the gene matches: 9. Germline V gene data show CDR1 as MGHRA and CDR2 as YSYEKL. CDR3 bases: TGCGCCAGCAGCCAACCTCGAAGGGGGCCCGACTATGGCTACACCTTC. Its translation: CASSQPRRGPDYGYTF.

V usage is TRBV28 and J usage is TRBJ2-5; D is possibly TRBD1 (6 bases). CDR3 length equals 15 residues. The ends were cut back, 5 bases at V and 1 base at J, with 14 bases in the middle. Germline CDR1 is MDHEN and CDR2 is SYDVKM. CDR3 amino acids: CASSPRGQRQETQYF. In DNA, the CDR3 is TGTGCCAGCAGTCCCAGGGGACAACGCCAAGAGACCCAGTACTTC.

This chain links TRBV9 with TRBJ2-2; 7 positions match TRBD2. J was trimmed by 6 bases and V by 4 bases; bases with no gene match: 12. The CDR3 totals 16 residues. CDR1 is SGDLS, CDR2 YYNGEE, per germline. The CDR3 DNA sequence: TGTGCCAGCAGCCCCCTTCTCGGGACTATTCCCGGGGAGCTGTTTTTT. It translates to CASSPLLGTIPGELFF. Full variable domain (outside the CDR3, taken from reference TRBV9 and TRBJ2-2): DSGVTQTPKHLITATGQRVTLRCSPRSGDLSVYWYQQSLDQGLQFLIQYYNGEERAKGNILERFSAQQFPDLHSELNLSSLELGDSALYFCASSPLLGTIPGELFFGEGSRLTVL.

In this sample, this clone turned up a few times. The chain carries TRBV27 and TRBJ1-4; 8 bases are shared with TRBD1. V trimming: 7 bases; J trimming: 10 bases; junction bases outside the gene matches: 11. Germline V gene lookup returns CDR1 MNHEY and CDR2 SMNVEV (reference sequence). This CDR3 is built from 14 residues. This CDR3 is CASTGRDRRGKLFF. CDR3 bases: TGTGCCAGCACCGGCCGGGACAGGCGCGGAAAACTGTTTTTT.

The J gene is TRBJ1-4, the V gene TRBV23-1; TRBD1 matches 12 bases. TRBV23-1 is treated as an ORF (open reading frame) with a function not yet certain. The V and J ends lost 4 bases and 3 bases, in that order; junction bases with no gene match: 9. CDR3 length equals 18 residues. CDR3 nucleotide sequence: TGCGCCAGCAGTCTCCCGGGACAGGGGGCTGGGGCTAATGAAAAACTGTTTTTT. As protein: CASSLPGQGAGANEKLFF.

The chain carries TRBV7-9 and TRBJ2-2; 10 nucleotides align to TRBD1. The J segment lost 6 bases and the V segment lost 2 bases, leaving 3 bases of the junction unmatched. This CDR3 is 15 amino acids long. The V gene's germline CDR1 is SEHNR and CDR2 FQNEAQ (reference sequence). CDR3 amino acids: CASSLTGTGAGELFF. CDR3 nucleotides: TGTGCCAGCAGCTTAACCGGGACAGGGGCCGGGGAGCTGTTTTTT.

The chain couples TRBV28 to TRBJ1-6; tentative D call: TRBD1 (6 bases). Germline CDR1 MDHEN, CDR2 SYDVKM. The ends were cut back, 6 bases at V and 12 bases at J, with 15 bases in the middle. There are 13 residues in the CDR3. The CDR3 protein is CASSRVQGEPLHF. The CDR3 DNA reads TGTGCCAGCAGCAGGGTACAGGGTGAACCCCTCCACTTT.

In this sample, this clone turned up many times. The chain carries TRBV18 and TRBJ2-7; D is uncertain. Deletions cut 2 bases from V and 3 bases from J, with 5 bases between. The CDR3 has 12 amino acids. Germline V lookup: CDR1 KGHSH, CDR2 LQKENI. The CDR3 loop reads CASSPDNYEQYF. The CDR3 coding sequence is TGTGCCAGCTCACCAGACAACTACGAGCAGTACTTC.

The chain employs TRBV27 and TRBJ2-7; perhaps TRBD2 as D (5 bases). This CDR3 contains 17 residues. Trimming took off 3 bases at V and 0 bases at J, with 18 bases between the two ends. Germline lookup yields CDR1 MNHEY and CDR2 SMNVEV (reference sequence). CDR3: CASSLGRGPLDSYEQYF. DNA of the CDR3: TGTGCCAGCAGTTTGGGGAGAGGGCCCTTGGACTCCTACGAGCAGTACTTC.

The rearrangement uses TRBV6-5 and TRBJ2-7; maybe TRBD1 (5 bases). The V and J ends lost 7 bases and 5 bases respectively, with 12 bases between them. CDR3 length: 12 residues. Germline lookup yields CDR1 MNHEY and CDR2 SVGAGI. CDR3 protein: CASTLDTNEQYF. The CDR3 coding sequence is TGTGCCAGCACCCTGGACACCAACGAGCAGTACTTC.